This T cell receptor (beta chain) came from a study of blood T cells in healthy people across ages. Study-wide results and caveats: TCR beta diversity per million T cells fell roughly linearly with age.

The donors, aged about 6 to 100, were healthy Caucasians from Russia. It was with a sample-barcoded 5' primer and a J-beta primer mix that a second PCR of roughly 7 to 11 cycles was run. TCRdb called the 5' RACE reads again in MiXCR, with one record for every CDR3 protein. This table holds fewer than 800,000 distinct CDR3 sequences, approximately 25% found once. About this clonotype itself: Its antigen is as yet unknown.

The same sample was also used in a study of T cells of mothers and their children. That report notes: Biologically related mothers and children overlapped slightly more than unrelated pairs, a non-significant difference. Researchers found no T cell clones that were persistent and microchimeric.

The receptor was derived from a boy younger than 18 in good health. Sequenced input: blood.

CDR3 sequence: CASSFRLAGVNSYEQYF. As DNA, the CDR3 is TGTGCCAGCAGTTTCCGACTAGCGGGAGTGAACTCCTACGAGCAGTACTTC. The rearrangement links TRBV28 to TRBJ2-7, with 12 bases identical to TRBD2. Germline V CDR1 and CDR2: MDHEN, SYDVKM. This CDR3 is 17 amino acids long. V dropped 3 bases and J dropped 0; count of bases not matched to a gene: 6.